The 8 T cell receptor beta chains in this list originate from one sample, sequenced in a study of shared clonotypes between healthy human individuals. The method was immunoSEQ multiplex PCR; TCRdb's version includes in-frame clones alone and lacks a portion of them. Of 1.4 million to 1.5 million clones in the sample, 95% to 97% were seen once. The sample comprised naive CD4+ T cells sorted from blood. The subset was: CD45RA+ positively selected. The receptors shown here come from a young man in good health.

CDR3 sequence: CASFQPLAGGSNEQFF. As DNA, the CDR3 is TGTGCCAGCTTTCAACCACTAGCGGGAGGTAGCAATGAGCAGTTCTTC. This rearrangement joins TRBV28 to TRBJ2-1; 12 bases align to TRBD2. The CDR3 length is 16 residues. V lost 8 bases, J lost 6 bases, and 11 bases stayed unmatched. CDR1 and CDR2 from the germline V gene are MDHEN and SYDVKM.

The V and J genes are TRBV7-2 and TRBJ1-4; D unresolved. Trimming removed 1 base from V and 0 bases from J, with 9 bases in between. There are 16 residues in the CDR3. Germline V gene data show CDR1 as SGHTA and CDR2 as FQGNSA. The CDR3 loop reads CASSLVGFSTNEKLFF. Written as DNA, the CDR3 is TGTGCCAGCAGCTTAGTGGGTTTTTCAACTAATGAAAAACTGTTTTTT.

As concerns this clone: A much more abundant neighbour one base away suggests this may be a read error. The same CDR3 arises from other DNA sequences in this sample as well. J is TRBJ2-3 and V is TRBV18, with D hard to call. Trimming stripped 6 bases from V and 0 bases from J, with 4 bases between. Germline CDR1 KGHSH, CDR2 LQKENI. CDR3 length equals 12 residues. CDR3 DNA sequence: TGTGCCAGCTCCCCTAGCACAGATACGCAGTATTTT. This gives the protein CASSPSTDTQYF.

The chain combines TRBV11-3 with TRBJ2-1; D remains ambiguous. The CDR3 is 11 residues long. V lost 5 bases and J lost 5, with 4 bases in between. Germline-derived CDR1 and CDR2 are SGHNT and YENEEA. Written as DNA, the CDR3 is TGTGCCAGCAGCCCTGACAATGAGCAGTTCTTC. This codes for CASSPDNEQFF.

This clone occurred once. The CDR3 DNA sequence: TGTGCCAGCAGCGTCCAGGGGAGGGGCACTGAAGCTTTCTTT. Translation: CASSVQGRGTEAFF. The rearrangement joins TRBV9 to TRBJ1-1; D is perhaps TRBD1 (6 bases). Looked up from germline, CDR1 is SGDLS and CDR2 is YYNGEE. Between the trimmed V and J ends, which lost 2 bases and 4 bases, there was a span of 12 bases. This CDR3 has 14 residues.

This clone was counted once. V gene TRBV6-5 combines with J gene TRBJ2-7; 8 nucleotides agree with TRBD2. CDR1 MNHEY and CDR2 SVGAGI come from the germline V gene. V was pared by 8 bases and J by 7 bases, with 10 bases of the junction left unmatched. This CDR3 comprises 13 residues. CDR3: CASQRAGVFEQYF. DNA of the CDR3: TGTGCCAGCCAGCGAGCGGGAGTCTTTGAGCAGTACTTC.

The rearrangement joins TRBV6-1 to TRBJ2-3; D is ambiguous. Germline V gene lookup returns CDR1 MNHNS and CDR2 SASEGT. The CDR3 contains 13 residues. V lost 3 bases, J lost 7 bases, and 11 bases lay in between. CDR3: CASSELGENTQYF. CDR3 sequence (DNA): TGTGCCAGCAGTGAGCTTGGAGAGAATACGCAGTATTTT.

This clone was recorded once. J is TRBJ2-7 and V is TRBV7-3; TRBD2 matches at 13 bases. The ends lost 4 bases at V and 6 bases at J; junction bases unmatched: 3. CDR1 SGHTA and CDR2 FQGTGA come from the germline V gene. The CDR3 spans 14 residues. CDR3: CASSSGTSGTEQYF. The CDR3 nucleotides read TGTGCCAGCAGCTCCGGGACTAGCGGGACCGAGCAGTACTTC.